This TCR beta chain stems from a study of cytomegalovirus exposure and HLA in healthy donors. General study points: In a later analysis, V- and J-gene trimming of beta chains associated with a DCLRE1C missense variant, replicated independently. Association with HLA alleles at 0.05 false discovery rate was found for around 15,000 TCR beta sequences in a later analysis.

Germline V gene sequence: CDR1 MDHEN, CDR2 SYDVKM. The CDR3 length is 17 residues. V shed 4 bases and J 0 bases; nucleotides not matched to a gene: 8. The PCR made use of 60 Vbeta and 13 Jbeta primers. Assay: immunoSEQ multiplex PCR; the TCRdb copy retains only in-frame clones and omits some. The table includes under 300,000 clones, about nine tenths detected once. On this clone itself: Its cognate antigen is unknown.

The source is a man aged 40-55 years in good health and CMV-seropositive. The chain uses TRBV28 and TRBJ2-7; 11 positions match TRBD2. Sequencing input: PBMCs. Written as DNA, the CDR3 is TGTGCCAGCAGTTCCATTGAGGGACTAGCGGACTCCTACGAGCAGTACTTC. Protein product: CASSSIEGLADSYEQYF. The full variable domain, with the rest looked up from reference TRBV28 and TRBJ2-7, is DVKVTQSSRYLVKRTGEKVFLECVQDMDHENMFWYRQDPGLGLRLIYFSYDVKMKEKGDIPEGYSVSREKKERFSLILESASTNQTSMYLCASSSIEGLADSYEQYFGPGTRLTVT.